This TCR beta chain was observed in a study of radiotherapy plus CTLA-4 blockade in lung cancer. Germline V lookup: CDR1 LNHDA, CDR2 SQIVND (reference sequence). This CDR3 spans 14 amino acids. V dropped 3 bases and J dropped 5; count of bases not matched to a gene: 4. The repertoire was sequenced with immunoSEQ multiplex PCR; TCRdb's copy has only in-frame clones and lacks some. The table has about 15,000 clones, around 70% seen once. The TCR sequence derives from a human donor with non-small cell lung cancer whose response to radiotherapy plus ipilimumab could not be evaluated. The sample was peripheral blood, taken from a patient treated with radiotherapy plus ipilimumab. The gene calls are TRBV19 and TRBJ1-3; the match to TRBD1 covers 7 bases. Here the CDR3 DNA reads TGTGCCAGTAGTATCACGACAGGGAGAAACACCATATATTTT. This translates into CASSITTGRNTIYF.